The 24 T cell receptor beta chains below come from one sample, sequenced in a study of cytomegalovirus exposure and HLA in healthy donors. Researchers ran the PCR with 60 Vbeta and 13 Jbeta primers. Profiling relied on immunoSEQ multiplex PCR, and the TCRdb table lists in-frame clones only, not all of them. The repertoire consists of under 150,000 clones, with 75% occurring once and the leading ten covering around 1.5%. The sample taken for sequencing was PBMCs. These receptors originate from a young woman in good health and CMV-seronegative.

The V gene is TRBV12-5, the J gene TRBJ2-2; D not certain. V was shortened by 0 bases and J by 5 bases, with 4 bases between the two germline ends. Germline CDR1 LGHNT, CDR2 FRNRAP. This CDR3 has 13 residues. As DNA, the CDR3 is TGTGCTAGTGGTTTGGTACGGACCGGGGAGCTGTTTTTT. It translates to CASGLVRTGELFF.

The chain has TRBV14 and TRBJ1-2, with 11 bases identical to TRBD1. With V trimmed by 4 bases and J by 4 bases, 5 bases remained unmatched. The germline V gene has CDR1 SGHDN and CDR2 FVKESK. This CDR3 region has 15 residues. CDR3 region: CASSRGQGVRYGYTF. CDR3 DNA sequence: TGTGCCAGCAGCCGGGGACAGGGGGTGCGCTATGGCTACACCTTC.

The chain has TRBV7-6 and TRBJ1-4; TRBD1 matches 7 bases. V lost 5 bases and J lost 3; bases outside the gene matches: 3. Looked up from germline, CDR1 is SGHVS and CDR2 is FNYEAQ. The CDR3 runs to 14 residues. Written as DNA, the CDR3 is TGTGCCAGCAGCGACAGGGCGGCTAATGAAAAACTGTTTTTT. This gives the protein CASSDRAANEKLFF.

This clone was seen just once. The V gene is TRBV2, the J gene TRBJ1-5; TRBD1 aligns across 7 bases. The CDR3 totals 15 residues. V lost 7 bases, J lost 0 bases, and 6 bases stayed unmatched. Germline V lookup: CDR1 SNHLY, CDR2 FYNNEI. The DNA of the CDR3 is TGTGCCAGCACTAGGACAGGTGATAGCAATCAGCCCCAGCATTTT. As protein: CASTRTGDSNQPQHF.

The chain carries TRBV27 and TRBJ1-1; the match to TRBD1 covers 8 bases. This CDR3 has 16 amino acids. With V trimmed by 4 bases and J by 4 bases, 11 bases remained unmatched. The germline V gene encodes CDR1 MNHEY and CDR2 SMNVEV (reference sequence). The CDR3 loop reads CASSSDRAPSATEAFF. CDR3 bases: TGTGCCAGCAGTTCGGACAGGGCCCCGAGTGCCACTGAAGCTTTCTTT.

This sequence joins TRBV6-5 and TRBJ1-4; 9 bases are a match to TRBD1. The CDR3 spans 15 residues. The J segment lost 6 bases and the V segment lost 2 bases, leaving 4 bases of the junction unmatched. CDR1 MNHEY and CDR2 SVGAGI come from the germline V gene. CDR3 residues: CASSYPTGGYEKLFF. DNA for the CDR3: TGTGCCAGCAGTTACCCAACAGGGGGCTATGAAAAACTGTTTTTT.

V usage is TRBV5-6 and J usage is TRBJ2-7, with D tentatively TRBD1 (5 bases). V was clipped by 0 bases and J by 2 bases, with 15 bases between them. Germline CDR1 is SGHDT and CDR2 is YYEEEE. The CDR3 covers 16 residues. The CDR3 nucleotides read TGTGCCAGCAGCTTGGGTGCCACAGGTTATACCTACGAGCAGTACTTC. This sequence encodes CASSLGATGYTYEQYF. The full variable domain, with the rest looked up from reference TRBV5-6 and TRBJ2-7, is DAGVTQSPTHLIKTRGQQVTLRCSPKSGHDTVSWYQQALGQGPQFIFQYYEEEERQRGNFPDRFSGHQFPNYSSELNVNALLLGDSALYLCASSLGATGYTYEQYFGPGTRLTVT.

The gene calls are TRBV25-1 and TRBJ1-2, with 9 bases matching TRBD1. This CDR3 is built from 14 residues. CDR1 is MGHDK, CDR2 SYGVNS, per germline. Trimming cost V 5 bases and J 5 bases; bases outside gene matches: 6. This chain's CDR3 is CASSIQGARYGYTF. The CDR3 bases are TGTGCCAGCAGTATACAGGGGGCGCGGTATGGCTACACCTTC.

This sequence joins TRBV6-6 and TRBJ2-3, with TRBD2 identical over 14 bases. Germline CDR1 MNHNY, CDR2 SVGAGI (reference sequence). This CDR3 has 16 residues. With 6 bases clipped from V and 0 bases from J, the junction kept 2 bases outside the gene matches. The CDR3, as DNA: TGTGCCAGCAGAAGGACTAGCGGGGGGAGCACAGATACGCAGTATTTT. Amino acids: CASRRTSGGSTDTQYF.

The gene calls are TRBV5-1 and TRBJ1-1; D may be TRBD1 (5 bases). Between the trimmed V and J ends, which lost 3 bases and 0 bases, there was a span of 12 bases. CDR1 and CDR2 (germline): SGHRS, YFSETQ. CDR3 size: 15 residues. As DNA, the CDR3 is TGCGCCAGCAGCTCCGGGGGTAACTTGAACACTGAAGCTTTCTTT. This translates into CASSSGGNLNTEAFF.

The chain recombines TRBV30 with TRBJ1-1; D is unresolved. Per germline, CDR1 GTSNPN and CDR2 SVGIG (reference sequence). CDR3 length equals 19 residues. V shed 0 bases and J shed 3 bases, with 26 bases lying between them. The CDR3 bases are TGTGCCTGGAGTGTGACGGGTACAAAAGCAATTTACGGGGACACTGAAGCTTTCTTT. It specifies CAWSVTGTKAIYGDTEAFF.

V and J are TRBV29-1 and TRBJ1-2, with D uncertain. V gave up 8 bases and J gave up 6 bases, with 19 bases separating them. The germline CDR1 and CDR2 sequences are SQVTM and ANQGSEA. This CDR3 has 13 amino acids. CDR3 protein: CSSLRDPGDGYTF. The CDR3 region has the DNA TGCAGCTCCTTACGGGATCCGGGAGATGGCTACACCTTC.

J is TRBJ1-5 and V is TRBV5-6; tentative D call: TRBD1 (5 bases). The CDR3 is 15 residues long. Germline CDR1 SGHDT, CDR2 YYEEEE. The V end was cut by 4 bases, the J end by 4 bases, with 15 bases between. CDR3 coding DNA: TGTGCCAGCAGCCGCGTTGACAGCCTGAATCAGCCCCAGCATTTT. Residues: CASSRVDSLNQPQHF.

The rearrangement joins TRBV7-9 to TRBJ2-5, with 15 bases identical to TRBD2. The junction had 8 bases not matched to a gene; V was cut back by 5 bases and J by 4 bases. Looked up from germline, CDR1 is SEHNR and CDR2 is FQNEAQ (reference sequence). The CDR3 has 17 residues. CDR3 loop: CASSPIRTSGGGETQYF. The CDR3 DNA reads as TGTGCCAGCAGCCCAATCCGGACTAGCGGGGGGGGAGAGACCCAGTACTTC.

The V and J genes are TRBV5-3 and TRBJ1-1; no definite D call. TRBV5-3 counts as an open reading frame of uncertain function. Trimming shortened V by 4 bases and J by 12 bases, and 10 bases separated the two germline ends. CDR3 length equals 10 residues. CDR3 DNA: TGTGCCAGAAGCCCGGTTGCGTCTTTCTTT. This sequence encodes CARSPVASFF.

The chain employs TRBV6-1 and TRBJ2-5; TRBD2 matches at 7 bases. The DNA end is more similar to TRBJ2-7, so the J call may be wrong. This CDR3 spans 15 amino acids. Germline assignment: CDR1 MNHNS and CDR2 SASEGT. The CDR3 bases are TGTGCCAGCAGTGAACTAGCGGCCGCCCGATACGAGCAGTACTTC. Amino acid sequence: CASSELAAARYEQYF.

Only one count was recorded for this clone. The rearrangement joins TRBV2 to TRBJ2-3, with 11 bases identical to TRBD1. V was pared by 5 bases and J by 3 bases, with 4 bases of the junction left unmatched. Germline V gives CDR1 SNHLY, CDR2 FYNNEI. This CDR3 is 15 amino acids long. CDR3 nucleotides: TGTGCCAGCAGTTATGGACAGGGGGCTACAGATACGCAGTATTTT. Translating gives CASSYGQGATDTQYF.

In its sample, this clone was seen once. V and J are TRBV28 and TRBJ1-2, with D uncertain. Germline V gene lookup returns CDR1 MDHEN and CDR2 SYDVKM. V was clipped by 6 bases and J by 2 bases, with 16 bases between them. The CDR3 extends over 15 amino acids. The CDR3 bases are TGTGCCAGCAGACTCATCCAAGGAGCAAACTATGGCTACACCTTC. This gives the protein CASRLIQGANYGYTF.

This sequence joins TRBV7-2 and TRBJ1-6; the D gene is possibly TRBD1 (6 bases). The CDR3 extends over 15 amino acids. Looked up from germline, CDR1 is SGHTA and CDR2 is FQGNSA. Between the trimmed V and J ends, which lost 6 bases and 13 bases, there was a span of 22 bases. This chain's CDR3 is CASSPQQGPLSPLHF. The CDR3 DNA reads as TGTGCCAGCAGTCCCCAGCAGGGGCCACTGTCCCCCCTCCACTTT.

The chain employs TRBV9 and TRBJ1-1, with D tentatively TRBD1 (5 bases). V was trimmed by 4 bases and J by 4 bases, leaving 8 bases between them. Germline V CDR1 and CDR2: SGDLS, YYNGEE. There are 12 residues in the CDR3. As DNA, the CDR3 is TGTGCCAGCAGCTCAAGGGGCACTGAAGCTTTCTTT. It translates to CASSSRGTEAFF.

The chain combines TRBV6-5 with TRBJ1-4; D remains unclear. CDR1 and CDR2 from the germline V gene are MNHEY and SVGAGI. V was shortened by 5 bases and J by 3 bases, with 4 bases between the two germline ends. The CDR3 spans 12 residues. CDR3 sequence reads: CASSTANEKLFF. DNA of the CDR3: TGTGCCAGCAGTACGGCTAATGAAAAACTGTTTTTT.

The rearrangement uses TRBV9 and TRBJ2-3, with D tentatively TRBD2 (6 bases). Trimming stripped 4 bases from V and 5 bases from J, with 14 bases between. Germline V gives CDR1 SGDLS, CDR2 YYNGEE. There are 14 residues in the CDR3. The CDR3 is CASSPRPGVDTQYF. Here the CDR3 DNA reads TGTGCCAGCAGCCCCCGCCCGGGAGTAGATACGCAGTATTTT.

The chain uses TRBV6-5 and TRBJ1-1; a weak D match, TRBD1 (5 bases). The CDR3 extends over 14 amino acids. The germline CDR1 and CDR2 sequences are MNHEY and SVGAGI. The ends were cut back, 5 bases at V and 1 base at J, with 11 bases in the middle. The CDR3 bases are TGTGCCAGCAGTGTCGCGGGGGAGAACACTGAAGCTTTCTTT. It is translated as CASSVAGENTEAFF.

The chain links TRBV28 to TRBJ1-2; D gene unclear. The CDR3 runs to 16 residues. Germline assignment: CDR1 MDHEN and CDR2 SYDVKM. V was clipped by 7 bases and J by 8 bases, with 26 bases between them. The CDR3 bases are TGTGCCAGCACCTACCCAAAGTCACAGAGAGATAAGGGCTACACCTTC. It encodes CASTYPKSQRDKGYTF.